The source of this T cell receptor (beta chain) is a study of CD8+CD57+ T cells in acquired aplastic anemia. Study-wide findings and caveats: Patients and controls shared roughly 28 CD8+ CDR3 sequences, which appeared highly expressed in patients and within their immunodominant clones.

According to the study, genomic DNA was the template for TCR beta VDJ and CDR3 profiling. A single record per CDR3 protein comes from TCRdb applying MiXCR to the reads. The sample gives 400,000 to 450,000 distinct CDR3 sequences, roughly 68% of which show up once; more than 3.5% is in the top ten. To note about this clonotype: Its target is not known.

The source is a human donor in good health, serving as a control. The sequencing sample was made of sorted CD4+, CD8+, or CD8+CD57+ T cells (not recorded which) from PBMCs.

For the CDR3, the DNA is TGTGCCAGCAGCCAAATGAGGAGGGTGAAGACAGGGGGCAGCAATCAGCCCCAGCATTTT. Translating gives CASSQMRRVKTGGSNQPQHF. The V gene is TRBV14, the J gene TRBJ1-5, with 10 bases identical to TRBD1. In germline, CDR1 is SGHDN, CDR2 FVKESK. CDR3 length: 20 amino acids. Trimming removed 2 bases from V and 1 base from J; junction bases left unmatched: 14.